This T cell receptor beta chain appears in the sequencing data of a study of CD8+ T cells in alopecia areata. Extracted from the samples, RNA was reverse transcribed into cDNA to serve as the sequencing template. Data came from immunoSEQ multiplex PCR; TCRdb stores just in-frame clones and leaves some out. Of 110,000 to 150,000 clones listed, about three fifths are singletons. Looked up from germline, CDR1 is MNHEY and CDR2 is SVGAGI. This CDR3 is 13 amino acids long. Between the trimmed V and J ends, which lost 6 bases and 4 bases, there was a span of 12 bases. Lesional scalp tissue (obtained by punch biopsy) and peripheral blood were collected from alopecia areata patients. The study's findings and limits: Scalp lesions, especially in alopecia totalis/universalis, had higher clonality than normal scalp.

The table lists this clone with a count of one. Its antigen remains unidentified. The sequences come from CD4+ T cells sorted from blood, collected at week 0. The J gene is TRBJ2-5, the V gene TRBV6-5; TRBD2 is a possible D gene (5 bases). The clonotype originates from a human donor with alopecia areata. For the CDR3, the DNA is TGTGCCAGCAGGGTGGTGGAGGCAGAGACCCAGTACTTC. Translated: CASRVVEAETQYF.